One and the same sample provided the 7 T cell receptor beta chains below, sequenced in a study of beta chain features in type 1 diabetes. For these receptors, no antigen is known. As every portion of the isolated RNA was reverse transcribed, the sequencing read expressed TCRB transcripts. Some clones are missing from TCRdb's copy, which holds only in-frame ones; the method was immunoSEQ multiplex PCR. The sample carries around 30,000 clones, about 65% recorded once. Points from the study as a whole: People with Type 1 diabetes carried modestly yet significantly shorter TCRB CDR3s in all four CD4+ subsets.

Sequences were obtained from Tregs from blood. These receptors all stem from a woman aged 25-40 years with type 1 diabetes.

The chain uses TRBV25-1 and TRBJ1-4; D is unresolved. Trimming stripped 6 bases from V and 0 bases from J, with 11 bases between. The V gene's germline CDR1 is MGHDK and CDR2 SYGVNS. The CDR3 has 15 amino acids. The CDR3 sequence: CASRLPIATNEKLFF. The CDR3 nucleotides are TGTGCCAGCAGGTTGCCGATAGCAACTAATGAAAAACTGTTTTTT.

This clone was seen a single time. This rearrangement joins TRBV7-2 to TRBJ2-1; 8 bases are shared with TRBD1. The CDR3 sequence is 15 residues long. Germline V gene data show CDR1 as SGHTA and CDR2 as FQGNSA. Trimming removed 5 bases from V and 4 bases from J; junction bases left unmatched: 7. In DNA form, the CDR3 reads TGTGCCAGCAGCACAGGACAGGGCCATTACAATGAGCAGTTCTTC. This codes for CASSTGQGHYNEQFF.

Only one count was recorded for this clone. The chain uses TRBV29-1 and TRBJ2-5; 7 nucleotides agree with TRBD1. Germline CDR1 reads SQVTM; CDR2 reads ANQGSEA. This CDR3 is 12 amino acids long. The trim removed 8 bases at V and 5 bases at J, leaving 8 bases unmatched. The CDR3 DNA is TGCAGCACCAACAGGGGACGGGAGACCCAGTACTTC. This codes for CSTNRGRETQYF.

The J gene is TRBJ2-1, the V gene TRBV25-1, with TRBD2 identical over 8 bases. V shed 8 bases, J shed 6 bases, and the junction held 12 bases outside the gene matches. This CDR3 has 15 residues. Germline CDR1 and CDR2: MGHDK and SYGVNS. The CDR3 region is CASLLGSGSVNEQFF. The DNA of the CDR3 is TGTGCCAGCCTCTTGGGGAGCGGGAGCGTCAATGAGCAGTTCTTC.

The table lists this clone with a few counts. V and J are TRBV12-5 and TRBJ2-5, with 8 bases fitting TRBD1. The V segment lost 6 bases and the J segment 2 bases; nucleotides outside the gene matches: 5. CDR3 length equals 14 residues. The germline V gene has CDR1 LGHNT and CDR2 FRNRAP. CDR3 nucleotide sequence: TGTGCTAGTGGCCCCGGGACAGGTCAAGAGACCCAGTACTTC. This encodes CASGPGTGQETQYF.

The chain links TRBV6-5 to TRBJ2-5, with TRBD2 matching 8 bases. V shed 6 bases and J 5 bases; nucleotides not matched to a gene: 5. The CDR3 totals 13 residues. CDR1 and CDR2 (germline): MNHEY, SVGAGI. CDR3 residues: CASRAGAGETQYF. The CDR3 nucleotides are TGTGCCAGCAGAGCGGGAGCGGGTGAGACCCAGTACTTC.

The chain carries TRBV20-1 and TRBJ1-2; D unresolved. This CDR3 is built from 10 residues. The germline gives CDR1 DFQATT, CDR2 SNEGSKA (reference sequence). V lost 5 bases and J lost 6, with 7 bases in between. For the CDR3, the DNA is TGCAGTGCTGGAGGAGATGGCTACACCTTC. This encodes CSAGGDGYTF.